A selection of T cell receptor beta chains follows, all from one sample in a study of CD8 T cells in Susac syndrome. In TCRdb, the immunoSEQ multiplex PCR reads were re-called with MiXCR into one record per CDR3 protein. The repertoire consists of about 200,000 distinct CDR3 sequences, with roughly 90% occurring once and the leading ten covering 0.1% to 0.15%. The material sequenced was CD8+ T cells from PBMCs. The source of these receptors is a human donor with multiple sclerosis. The CDR3 runs from the conserved cysteine through the conserved F or W. D genes are given only for firm matches. The size of a clone is reported for some rows only, either as once, few or many, or as a class for expanded clones.

V	size	D	J	CDR3	DNA
TRBV25-1	.	TRBD1	TRBJ2-1	CASNSGTGVNEQFF	TGTGCCAGCAATTCCGGGACAGGGGTCAATGAGCAGTTCTTC
TRBV12-3/TRBV12-4	.	.	TRBJ2-3	CASSFGFTDTQYF	TGTGCCAGCAGTTTTGGCTTCACAGATACGCAGTATTTT
TRBV18	few	.	TRBJ1-5	CASSLEPGPSNQPQHF	TGTGCCAGCTCACTTGAACCGGGCCCTAGCAATCAGCCCCAGCATTTT
TRBV30	.	.	TRBJ1-2	CAWSVQGREPTNYGYTF	TGTGCCTGGAGTGTACAGGGCAGGGAACCGACTAACTATGGCTACACCTTC
TRBV19	once	TRBD1	TRBJ1-4	CASSTPGQADEKLFF	TGTGCCAGTAGCACTCCGGGACAGGCTGATGAAAAACTGTTTTTT
TRBV5-6	.	.	TRBJ1-2	CASSLATGLKGYGYTF	TGTGCCAGCAGCTTGGCCACAGGGCTCAAGGGCTATGGCTACACCTTC
TRBV5-1	.	.	TRBJ1-4	CASSLEGTGEKLFF	TGCGCCAGCAGCTTGGAAGGGACCGGCGAAAAACTGTTTTTT
TRBV11-3	.	TRBD1	TRBJ1-1	CASSIPSTGGNAEAFF	TGTGCCAGCAGCATACCATCGACAGGGGGGAACGCTGAAGCTTTCTTT
TRBV18	.	.	TRBJ1-5	CASSPLATGDGNQPQHF	TGTGCCAGCTCACCCCTTGCGACGGGGGATGGCAATCAGCCCCAGCATTTT
TRBV3-1	few	.	TRBJ2-7	CASSQYLAGYEQYF	TGTGCCAGCAGCCAATACTTGGCGGGCTACGAGCAGTACTTC
TRBV3-1	.	TRBD2	TRBJ2-6	CASGSGGRSGANVLTF	TGTGCCAGCGGCTCGGGGGGGAGGTCTGGGGCCAACGTCCTGACTTTC
TRBV13	.	TRBD1	TRBJ1-2	CASSPGQGARNYGYTF	TGTGCCAGCAGCCCCGGACAGGGAGCCCGGAACTATGGCTACACCTTC
TRBV11-1	.	TRBD2	TRBJ2-3	CASSPTSASTDTQYF	TGTGCCAGCAGTCCAACTAGCGCTAGCACAGATACGCAGTATTTT
TRBV13	.	.	TRBJ2-7	CASSLEGIEQYF	TGTGCCAGCAGCTTAGAAGGGATAGAGCAGTACTTC
TRBV3-1	.	.	TRBJ2-1	CASSQGWGKDEQFF	TGTGCCAGCAGCCAAGGCTGGGGGAAGGATGAGCAGTTCTTC
TRBV15	.	.	TRBJ1-1	CATSPEGTEAFF	TGTGCCACCAGCCCGGAAGGAACTGAAGCTTTCTTT
TRBV9	.	TRBD1	TRBJ2-7	CASSASGTGVEQYF	TGTGCCAGCAGCGCCTCCGGGACAGGGGTCGAGCAGTACTTC
TRBV3-1	.	TRBD2	TRBJ2-5	CASSQDPSGRWDLQETQYF	TGTGCCAGCAGCCAAGATCCCAGCGGGAGGTGGGACCTCCAAGAGACCCAGTACTTC
TRBV30	.	TRBD2	TRBJ2-2	CGGGVTGELFF	TGCGGCGGGGGAGTCACCGGGGAGCTGTTTTTT
TRBV5-1	.	.	TRBJ1-2	CASSDWGASYGYTF	TGCGCCAGTAGTGACTGGGGCGCCAGCTATGGCTACACCTTC
TRBV5-1	.	.	TRBJ2-1	CASSLYAGRSYNEQFF	TGCGCCAGCAGCTTGTATGCGGGTCGGTCCTACAATGAGCAGTTCTTC
TRBV27	.	.	TRBJ2-1	CASSLGHNEQFF	TGTGCCAGCAGTTTAGGTCACAATGAGCAGTTCTTC